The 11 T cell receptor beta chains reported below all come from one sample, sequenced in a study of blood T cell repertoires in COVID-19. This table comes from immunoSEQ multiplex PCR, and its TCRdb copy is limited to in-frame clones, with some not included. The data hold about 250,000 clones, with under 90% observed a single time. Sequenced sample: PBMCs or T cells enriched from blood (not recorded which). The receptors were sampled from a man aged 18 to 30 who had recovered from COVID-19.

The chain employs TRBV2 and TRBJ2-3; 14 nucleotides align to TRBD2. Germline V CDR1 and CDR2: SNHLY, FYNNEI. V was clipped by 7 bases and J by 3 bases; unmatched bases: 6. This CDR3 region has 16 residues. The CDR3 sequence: CASNGLAGGRTDTQYF. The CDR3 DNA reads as TGTGCCAGCAATGGACTAGCGGGAGGTAGGACAGATACGCAGTATTTT.

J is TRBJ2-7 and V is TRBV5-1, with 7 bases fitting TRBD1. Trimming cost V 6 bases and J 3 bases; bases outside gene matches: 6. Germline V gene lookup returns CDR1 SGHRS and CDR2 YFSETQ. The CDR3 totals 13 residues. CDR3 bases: TGCGCCAGCAAGATAGGACAGGACTACGAGCAGTACTTC. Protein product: CASKIGQDYEQYF.

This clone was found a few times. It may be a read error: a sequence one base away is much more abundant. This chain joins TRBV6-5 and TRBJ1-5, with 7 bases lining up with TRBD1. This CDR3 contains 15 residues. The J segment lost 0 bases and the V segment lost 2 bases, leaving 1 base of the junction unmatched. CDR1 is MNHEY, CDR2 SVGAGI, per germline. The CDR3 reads CASSYGQDSNQPQHF. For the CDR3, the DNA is TGTGCCAGCAGTTACGGACAGGATAGCAATCAGCCCCAGCATTTT.

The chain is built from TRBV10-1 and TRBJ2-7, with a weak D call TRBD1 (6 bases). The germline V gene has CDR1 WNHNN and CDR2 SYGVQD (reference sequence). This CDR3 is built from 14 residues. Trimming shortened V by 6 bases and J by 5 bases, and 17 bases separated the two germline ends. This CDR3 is CASSPGVVPNEQYF. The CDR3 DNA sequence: TGCGCCAGCAGCCCAGGGGTCGTCCCCAACGAGCAGTACTTC.

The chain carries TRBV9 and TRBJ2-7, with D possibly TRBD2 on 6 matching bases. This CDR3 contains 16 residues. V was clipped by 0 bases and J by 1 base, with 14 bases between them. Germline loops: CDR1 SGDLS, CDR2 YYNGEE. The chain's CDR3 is CASSVGPGVSSYEQYF. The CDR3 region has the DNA TGTGCCAGCAGCGTAGGTCCGGGGGTATCATCCTACGAGCAGTACTTC.

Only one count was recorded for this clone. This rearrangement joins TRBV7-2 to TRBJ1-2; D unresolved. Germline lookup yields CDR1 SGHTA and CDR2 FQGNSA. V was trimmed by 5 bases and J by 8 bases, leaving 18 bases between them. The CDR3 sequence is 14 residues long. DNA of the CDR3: TGTGCCAGCAGCCCTCCGGCGGCCGGTCGAGGCTACACCTTC. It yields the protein CASSPPAAGRGYTF.

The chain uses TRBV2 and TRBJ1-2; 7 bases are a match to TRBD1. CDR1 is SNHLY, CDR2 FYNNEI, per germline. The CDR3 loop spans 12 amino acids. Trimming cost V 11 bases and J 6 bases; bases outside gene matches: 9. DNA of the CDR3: TGTGCCGTAACAGGGGAAATTGATGGCTACACCTTC. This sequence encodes CAVTGEIDGYTF.

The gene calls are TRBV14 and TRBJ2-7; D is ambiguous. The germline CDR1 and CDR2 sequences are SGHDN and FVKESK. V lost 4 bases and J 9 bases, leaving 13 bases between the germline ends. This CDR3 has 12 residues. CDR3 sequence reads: CASSRQDVWQYF. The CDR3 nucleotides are TGTGCCAGCAGCCGGCAAGATGTATGGCAGTACTTC.

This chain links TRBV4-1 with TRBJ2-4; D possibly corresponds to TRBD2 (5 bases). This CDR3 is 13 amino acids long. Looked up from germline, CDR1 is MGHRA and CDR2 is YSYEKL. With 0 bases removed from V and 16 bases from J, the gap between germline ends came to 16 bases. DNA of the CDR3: TGCGCCAGCAGCCAAGATCTGAGCGGACTCTACTACTTC. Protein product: CASSQDLSGLYYF.

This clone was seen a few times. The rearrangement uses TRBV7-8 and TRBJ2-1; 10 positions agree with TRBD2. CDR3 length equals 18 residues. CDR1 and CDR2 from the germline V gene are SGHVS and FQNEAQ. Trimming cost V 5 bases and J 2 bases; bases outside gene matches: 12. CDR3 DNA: TGTGCCAGCAGCCCACGGACTAGCGGTCTAGACCCCTACAATGAGCAGTTCTTC. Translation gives CASSPRTSGLDPYNEQFF.

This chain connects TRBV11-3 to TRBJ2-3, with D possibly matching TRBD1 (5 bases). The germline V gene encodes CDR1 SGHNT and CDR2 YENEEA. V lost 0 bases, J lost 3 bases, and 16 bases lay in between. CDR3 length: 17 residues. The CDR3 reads CASSLDRGRASTDTQYF. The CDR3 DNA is TGTGCCAGCAGCTTAGATAGGGGAAGAGCATCGACAGATACGCAGTATTTT.